This TCR beta chain was captured by sequencing in a study of neurological immune-mediated disorders. V was trimmed by 1 base and J by 3 bases, leaving 4 bases between them. This CDR3 has 14 residues. CDR1 and CDR2 (germline): SEHNR, FQNEAQ (reference sequence). This clonotype came up many times. One entry per CDR3 protein results from TCRdb running MiXCR on the 5' RACE reads. The sample shows fewer than 20,000 distinct CDR3 sequences, about 15% of them seen only once. Sequences were obtained from CD4+ T cells from blood. The sequence was collected from a woman aged 55-69 years with HTLV-1-associated myelopathy (HAM/TSP). V gene TRBV7-9 combines with J gene TRBJ1-6, with D uncertain. Here the CDR3 reads CASSLDSYNSPLHF. CDR3 bases: TGTGCCAGCAGCTTAGACAGCTATAATTCACCCCTCCACTTT.